This TCR beta chain was captured by sequencing in a study of shared clonotypes between healthy human individuals. All of the donors resided in Nashville, Tennessee, and each was a Caucasian adult. On this clone: Its specificity is unknown.

The CDR3 totals 13 residues. Trimming removed 0 bases at V and 4 bases at J, with 5 bases between. Germline V gene lookup returns CDR1 SGHDN and CDR2 FVKESK. Regarding the study as a whole: Only blood samples were collected, and tissue repertoires likely differ.

The deep-level immunoSEQ assay was used. Generated by immunoSEQ multiplex PCR, the TCRdb table keeps only in-frame clones and is missing some. The sample consists of over 2 million clones, 85% to 95% of them appearing once. The source of this sequence is a man younger than 35 in good health. Some clones in this sample may be carry-over from other donors' samples. V gene TRBV14 combines with J gene TRBJ2-3, with D hard to call. Sample: naive CD4+ T cells from PBMCs. Subset reported: CD45RA+ positively selected. The CDR3: CASSQDLADTQYF. The CDR3 DNA reads TGTGCCAGCAGCCAAGATTTGGCAGATACGCAGTATTTT.